This T cell receptor (beta chain) was obtained from a study of CD8 T cells in ankylosing spondylitis. Each CDR3 protein gets one entry after TCRdb re-called the 5' RACE reads with MiXCR. Of roughly 250,000 distinct CDR3 sequences in the sample, approximately 9% were seen once. V gave up 3 bases and J gave up 4 bases, with 14 bases separating them. Per germline, CDR1 DFQATT and CDR2 SNEGSKA (reference sequence). This CDR3 comprises 14 residues. This clonotype occurred many times. The chain couples TRBV20-1 to TRBJ2-3, with no clear D. The specimen was blood, either unsorted or a sorted T cell fraction (not recorded which). The receptor's source is a male donor with ankylosing spondylitis or in good health (not recorded which). The chain's CDR3 is CSASPGEGPDTQYF. CDR3 nucleotide sequence: TGCAGTGCTAGCCCAGGCGAAGGGCCAGATACGCAGTATTTT.